The entry that follows covers one T cell receptor beta chain sequence. Its antigen is not known. This sample is drawn from a study of cytomegalovirus exposure and HLA in healthy donors. Study results and caveats: Reported performance of the classifier showed diagnosis of cytomegalovirus status with high specificity and sensitivity. Rarity characterized most TCR sequences, yet some public TCRs appeared in many donors. The study designated around 150 TCR beta chains cytomegalovirus-associated.

The ends lost 7 bases at V and 1 base at J; junction bases unmatched: 5. This CDR3 has 14 residues. Germline CDR1 reads LNHDA; CDR2 reads SQIVND (reference sequence). The PCR used 60 Vbeta and 13 Jbeta primers. The protocol was immunoSEQ multiplex PCR, while the TCRdb copy is restricted to in-frame clones and leaves out a portion. The table lists roughly 100,000 clones, over 65% of them singletons. The sequencing input was PBMCs. This clonotype was sampled from a middle-aged man in good health and CMV-seropositive. The chain is built from TRBV19 and TRBJ1-1; 8 nucleotides agree with TRBD1. The CDR3 spells CASTVGQGNTEAFF. DNA for the CDR3: TGTGCCAGTACCGTAGGACAGGGGAACACTGAAGCTTTCTTT.